This T cell receptor beta chain was sequenced in a study of blood T cell repertoires in COVID-19. About the research overall: Material from acute and convalescent COVID-19 was sourced from the United States, Italy and Spain. PBMCs, B-cell-depleted T cells, or T cells provided the cDNA or gDNA that made up the material.

How the authors handled the data: Amplification from reference gene primers served as the basis for estimated nucleated cell counts. Assay used: immunoSEQ multiplex PCR; TCRdb lists only in-frame clones, some missing. V, J and clone size reflect that table, while D and trimming were determined from the DNA. The table lists roughly 70,000 clones, 80% to 85% of them singletons. This CDR3 is 15 amino acids long. Germline CDR1 SGHRS, CDR2 YFSETQ. V was pared by 0 bases and J by 8 bases, with 8 bases of the junction left unmatched. This clone came up a few times. Sequencing was performed on peripheral blood. This chain connects TRBV5-1 to TRBJ1-2, with TRBD1 matching over 9 bases. The receptor was derived from a woman in her fifties or sixties with acute or convalescent COVID-19. The CDR3 DNA is TGCGCCAGCAGCTTGGATGCACAGGGGGCGGGAGGCTACACCTTC. Protein: CASSLDAQGAGGYTF.